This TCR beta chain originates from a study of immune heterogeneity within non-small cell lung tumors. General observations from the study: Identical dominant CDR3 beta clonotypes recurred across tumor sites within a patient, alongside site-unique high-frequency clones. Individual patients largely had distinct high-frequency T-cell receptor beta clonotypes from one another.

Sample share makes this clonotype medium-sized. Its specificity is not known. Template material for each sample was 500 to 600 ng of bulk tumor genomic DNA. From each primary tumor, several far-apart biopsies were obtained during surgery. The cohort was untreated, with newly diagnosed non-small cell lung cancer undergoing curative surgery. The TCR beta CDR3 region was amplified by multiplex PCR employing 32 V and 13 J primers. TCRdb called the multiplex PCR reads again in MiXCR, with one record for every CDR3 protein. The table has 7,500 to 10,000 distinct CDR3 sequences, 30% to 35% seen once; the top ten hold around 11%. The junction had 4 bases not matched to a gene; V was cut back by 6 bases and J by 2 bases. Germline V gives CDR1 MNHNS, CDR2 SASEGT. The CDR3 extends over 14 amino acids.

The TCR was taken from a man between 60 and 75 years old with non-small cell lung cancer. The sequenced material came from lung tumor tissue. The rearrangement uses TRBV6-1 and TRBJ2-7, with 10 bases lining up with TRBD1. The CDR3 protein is CASSRDRGTYEQYF. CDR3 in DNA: TGTGCCAGCAGCCGGGACAGGGGTACCTACGAGCAGTACTTC.